Below, 12 T cell receptor beta chains from the same sample are listed, as sequenced in a study of T cell responses to AZD1222 COVID-19 vaccine. TCRdb keeps only in-frame clones here, not all; method: immunoSEQ multiplex PCR. The sample contains 120,000 or so clones, around 83% of which appear only once. The sequencing here drew on peripheral blood, taken 28 days after the second AZD1222 dose. All receptors come from an adult who received the AZD1222 COVID-19 vaccine.

The chain has TRBV19 and TRBJ1-2, with TRBD1 matching over 9 bases. CDR1 LNHDA and CDR2 SQIVND come from the germline V gene (reference sequence). V was clipped by 5 bases and J by 2 bases; unmatched bases: 6. This CDR3 contains 15 residues. The CDR3 region has the DNA TGTGCCAGTAGTCCGGGACAGGGCCTGAACTATGGCTACACCTTC. As protein: CASSPGQGLNYGYTF. Variable domain in full (rest from reference TRBV19 and TRBJ1-2): DGGITQSPKYLFRKEGQNVTLSCEQNLNHDAMYWYRQDPGQGLRLIYYSQIVNDFQKGDIAEGYSVSREKKESFPLTVTSAQKNPTAFYLCASSPGQGLNYGYTFGSGTRLTVV.

This clone has a handful of counts. The genes are TRBV14 and TRBJ2-3; possible D gene TRBD2, 6 bases. Trimming took off 0 bases at V and 0 bases at J, with 13 bases between the two ends. Germline assignment: CDR1 SGHDN and CDR2 FVKESK. CDR3 length: 17 amino acids. CDR3 region: CASSQDRGATSTDTQYF. For the CDR3, the DNA is TGTGCCAGCAGCCAAGATCGCGGGGCTACTAGCACAGATACGCAGTATTTT.

The chain couples TRBV10-3 to TRBJ2-7; D is tentatively TRBD1 or TRBD2 (5 bases each). Germline loops: CDR1 ENHRY, CDR2 SYGVKD. CDR3 size: 16 residues. The V end was cut by 3 bases, the J end by 2 bases, with 17 bases between. The CDR3 DNA reads as TGTGCCATCAGTGAAAGGGGACGAAACATAACCTACGAGCAGTACTTC. It yields the protein CAISERGRNITYEQYF.

The chain joins TRBV6-5 to TRBJ1-1; D not resolved. This CDR3 contains 11 residues. Looked up from germline, CDR1 is MNHEY and CDR2 is SVGAGI. V lost 10 bases, J lost 9 bases, and 15 bases lay in between. This chain's CDR3 is CATARGFQAFF. The CDR3 coding sequence is TGTGCCACCGCGCGCGGATTCCAAGCTTTCTTT.

V usage is TRBV6-5 and J usage is TRBJ1-1; D uncertain. Trimming left V 5 bases short and J 1 base short, with 8 bases between. The CDR3 has 13 residues. The germline V gene has CDR1 MNHEY and CDR2 SVGAGI. In DNA form, the CDR3 reads TGTGCCAGCAGTCCCCTCAGGAACACTGAAGCTTTCTTT. Residues: CASSPLRNTEAFF.

This clone was counted a single time. The chain combines TRBV9 with TRBJ1-2; no clear D. The CDR3 has 16 amino acids. The germline V gene has CDR1 SGDLS and CDR2 YYNGEE. V lost 4 bases and J 8 bases, leaving 24 bases between the germline ends. CDR3 sequence reads: CASSLTDTFYSGGYTF. CDR3 DNA: TGTGCCAGCAGCCTCACCGACACTTTCTACAGCGGAGGCTACACCTTC. Full variable domain (remainder filled in from reference TRBV9 and TRBJ1-2): DSGVTQTPKHLITATGQRVTLRCSPRSGDLSVYWYQQSLDQGLQFLIQYYNGEERAKGNILERFSAQQFPDLHSELNLSSLELGDSALYFCASSLTDTFYSGGYTFGSGTRLTVV.

J is TRBJ2-7 and V is TRBV5-1; the D gene is possibly TRBD2 (6 bases). This CDR3 is built from 15 residues. Deletions cut 0 bases from V and 0 bases from J, with 10 bases between. The germline V gene encodes CDR1 SGHRS and CDR2 YFSETQ. CDR3 in amino acids: CASSLEAGSSYEQYF. The CDR3 DNA follows: TGCGCCAGCAGCTTGGAGGCGGGAAGCTCCTACGAGCAGTACTTC. The variable domain in full, with the rest retrieved from reference TRBV5-1 and TRBJ2-7, is KAGVTQTPRYLIKTRGQQVTLSCSPISGHRSVSWYQQTPGQGLQFLFEYFSETQRNKGNFPGRFSGRQFSNSRSEMNVSTLELGDSALYLCASSLEAGSSYEQYFGPGTRLTVT.

This rearrangement joins TRBV7-6 to TRBJ1-6; no firm D call. CDR1 SGHVS and CDR2 FNYEAQ come from the germline V gene. V lost 2 bases, J lost 0 bases, and 5 bases lay in between. This CDR3 has 15 residues. The CDR3 nucleotides are TGTGCCAGCAGCTTAAGTATCTCCTATAATTCACCCCTCCACTTT. Residues: CASSLSISYNSPLHF.

The chain is built from TRBV4-3 and TRBJ1-1; D perhaps matches TRBD1 (6 bases). Germline V gene sequence: CDR1 LGHNA, CDR2 YSLEER. V gave up 0 bases and J gave up 1 base, with 12 bases separating them. This CDR3 is 16 amino acids long. Here the CDR3 reads CASSQDPGAGNTEAFF. The CDR3 DNA follows: TGCGCCAGCAGCCAAGACCCAGGGGCGGGGAACACTGAAGCTTTCTTT.

The chain couples TRBV6-4 to TRBJ1-2, with TRBD1 as a possible D gene (6 bases). CDR3 length: 15 residues. Germline V gives CDR1 MRHNA, CDR2 SNTAGT. Deletions cut 6 bases from V and 9 bases from J, with 23 bases between. Here the CDR3 reads CASSKGEGHPRRYTF. The CDR3 coding sequence is TGTGCCAGCAGCAAGGGAGAGGGACATCCTCGTCGCTACACCTTC.

The rearrangement links TRBV11-3 to TRBJ2-5, with TRBD1 identical over 8 bases. CDR1 and CDR2 (germline): SGHNT, YENEEA. The V and J ends lost 5 bases and 5 bases, in that order; junction bases with no gene match: 4. This CDR3 comprises 13 residues. The CDR3 loop is CASSPGGGETQYF. In DNA form, the CDR3 reads TGTGCCAGCAGCCCAGGGGGCGGGGAGACCCAGTACTTC.

The chain joins TRBV15 to TRBJ1-2; no clear D gene. The V end was cut by 9 bases, the J end by 2 bases, with 13 bases between. CDR3 length equals 13 residues. The germline CDR1 and CDR2 sequences are LNHNV and YYDKDF (reference sequence). The CDR3 is CATGTWENYGYTF. The CDR3 DNA follows: TGTGCCACTGGCACATGGGAGAACTATGGCTACACCTTC.